The present TCR beta chain was sequenced within a study of blood T cell repertoires in COVID-19. Across the study: Samples taken during acute and convalescent COVID-19 were collected in the United States, Italy and Spain. The analysed material was cDNA or gDNA that came from T cells, B-cell-depleted T cells, or PBMCs.

Some clones are missing from TCRdb's copy, which holds only in-frame ones; the method was immunoSEQ multiplex PCR. In the table there are a few hundred thousand clones, around 89% of which are singletons. The ends lost 5 bases at V and 4 bases at J; junction bases unmatched: 8. Germline V gives CDR1 MNHEY, CDR2 SMNVEV (reference sequence). The CDR3 spans 15 residues. The chain is built from TRBV27 and TRBJ2-7; TRBD1 matches 10 bases. The specimen was peripheral blood. This TCR came from a woman in her 30s with COVID-19, enrolled during active disease. The DNA of the CDR3 is TGTGCCAGCAGTCGGGACAGGGGAAGTAGTTACGAGCAGTACTTC. Protein product: CASSRDRGSSYEQYF.